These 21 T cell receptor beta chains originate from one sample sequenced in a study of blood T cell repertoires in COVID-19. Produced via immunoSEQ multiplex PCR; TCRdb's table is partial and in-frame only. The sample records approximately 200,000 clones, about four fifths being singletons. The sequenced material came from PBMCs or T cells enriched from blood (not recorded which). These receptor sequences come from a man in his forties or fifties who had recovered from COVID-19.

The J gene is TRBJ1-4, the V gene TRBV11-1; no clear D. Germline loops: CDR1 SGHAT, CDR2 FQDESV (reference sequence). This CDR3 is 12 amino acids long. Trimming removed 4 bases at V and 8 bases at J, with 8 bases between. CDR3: CASSSSGEKLFF. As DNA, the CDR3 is TGTGCCAGCAGCTCCTCAGGCGAAAAACTGTTTTTT.

The CDR3 DNA reads as TGTGCCAGCAGTCTTGGGTGGAGCGAGCAGTACTTC. This codes for CASSLGWSEQYF. This sequence joins TRBV28 and TRBJ2-7; D gene uncertain. Germline CDR1 is MDHEN and CDR2 is SYDVKM. V shed 5 bases and J shed 6 bases, with 11 bases lying between them. CDR3 length: 12 residues. The whole variable domain, filled in from reference TRBV28 and TRBJ2-7, reads DVKVTQSSRYLVKRTGEKVFLECVQDMDHENMFWYRQDPGLGLRLIYFSYDVKMKEKGDIPEGYSVSREKKERFSLILESASTNQTSMYLCASSLGWSEQYFGPGTRLTVT.

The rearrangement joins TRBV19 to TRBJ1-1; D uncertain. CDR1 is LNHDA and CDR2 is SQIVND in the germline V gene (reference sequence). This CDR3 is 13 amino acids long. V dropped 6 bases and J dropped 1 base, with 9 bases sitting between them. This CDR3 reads CASRLQRNTEAFF. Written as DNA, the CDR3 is TGTGCCAGTAGATTACAGAGGAACACTGAAGCTTTCTTT.

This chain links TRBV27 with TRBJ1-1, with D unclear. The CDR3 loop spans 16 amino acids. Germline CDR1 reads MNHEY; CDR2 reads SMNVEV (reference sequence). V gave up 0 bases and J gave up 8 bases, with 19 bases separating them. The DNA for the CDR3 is TGTGCCAGCAGTTTATCAATGTACCCGCGGAGAGGGGAAGCTTTCTTT. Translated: CASSLSMYPRRGEAFF.

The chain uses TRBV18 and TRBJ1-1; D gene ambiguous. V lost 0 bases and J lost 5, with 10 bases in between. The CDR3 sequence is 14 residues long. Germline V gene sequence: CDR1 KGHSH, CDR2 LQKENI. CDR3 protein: CASSPPSVRTEAFF. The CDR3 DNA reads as TGTGCCAGCTCACCACCCTCGGTCAGGACTGAAGCTTTCTTT.

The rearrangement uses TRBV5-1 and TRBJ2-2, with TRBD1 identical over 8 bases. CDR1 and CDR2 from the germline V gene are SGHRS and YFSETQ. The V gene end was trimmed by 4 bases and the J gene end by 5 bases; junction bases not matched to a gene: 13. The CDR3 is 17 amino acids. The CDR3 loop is CASSRDPDRVGTGELFF. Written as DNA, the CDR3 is TGCGCCAGCAGCCGCGACCCGGACAGGGTAGGGACCGGGGAGCTGTTTTTT.

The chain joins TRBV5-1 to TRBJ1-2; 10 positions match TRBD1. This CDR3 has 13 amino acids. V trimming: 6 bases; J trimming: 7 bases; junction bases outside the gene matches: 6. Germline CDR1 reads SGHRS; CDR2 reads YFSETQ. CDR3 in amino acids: CASTQDRGSGYTF. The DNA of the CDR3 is TGCGCCAGCACCCAGGACAGGGGGTCTGGCTACACCTTC.

As DNA, the CDR3 is TGCACCAGCAGCTACGGGATAGACTATGGCTACACCTTC. This encodes CTSSYGIDYGYTF. J is TRBJ1-2 and V is TRBV1. TRBV1 is noted as a pseudogene. CDR3 length: 13 amino acids.

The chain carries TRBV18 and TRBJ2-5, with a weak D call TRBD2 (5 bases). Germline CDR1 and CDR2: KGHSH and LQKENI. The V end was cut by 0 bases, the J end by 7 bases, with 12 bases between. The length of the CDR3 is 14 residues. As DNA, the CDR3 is TGTGCCAGCTCACCACCGCGCCGAGGGCTGACCCAGTACTTC. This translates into CASSPPRRGLTQYF.

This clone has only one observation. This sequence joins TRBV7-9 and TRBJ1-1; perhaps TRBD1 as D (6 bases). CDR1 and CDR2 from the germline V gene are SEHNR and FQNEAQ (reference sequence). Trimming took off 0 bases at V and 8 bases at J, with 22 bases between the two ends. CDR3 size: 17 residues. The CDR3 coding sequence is TGTGCCAGCAGCTTAGCACGCGAGGTTTGGGGGGGCACAGAAGCTTTCTTT. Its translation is CASSLAREVWGGTEAFF.

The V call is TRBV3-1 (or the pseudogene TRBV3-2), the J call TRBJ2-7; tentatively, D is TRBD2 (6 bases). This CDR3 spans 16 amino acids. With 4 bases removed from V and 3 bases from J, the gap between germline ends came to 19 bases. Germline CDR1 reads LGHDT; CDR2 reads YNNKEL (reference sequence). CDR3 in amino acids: CASSPRVLRRDYEQYF. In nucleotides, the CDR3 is TGTGCCAGCAGCCCCCGGGTCCTAAGGAGGGACTACGAGCAGTACTTC.

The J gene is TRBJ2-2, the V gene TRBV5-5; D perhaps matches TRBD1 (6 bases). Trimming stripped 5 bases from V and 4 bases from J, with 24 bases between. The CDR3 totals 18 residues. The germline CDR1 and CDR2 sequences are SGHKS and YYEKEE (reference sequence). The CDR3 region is CASRLSVTGPHPTGELFF. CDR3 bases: TGTGCCAGCAGATTATCCGTGACAGGACCCCATCCCACCGGGGAGCTGTTTTTT.

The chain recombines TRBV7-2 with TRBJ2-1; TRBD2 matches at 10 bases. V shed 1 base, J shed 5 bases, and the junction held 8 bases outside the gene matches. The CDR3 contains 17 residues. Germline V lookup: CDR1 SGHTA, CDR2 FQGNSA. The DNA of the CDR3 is TGTGCCAGCAGCTTAGAGCGGGGGGGCTTACTGAACAATGAGCAGTTCTTC. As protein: CASSLERGGLLNNEQFF.

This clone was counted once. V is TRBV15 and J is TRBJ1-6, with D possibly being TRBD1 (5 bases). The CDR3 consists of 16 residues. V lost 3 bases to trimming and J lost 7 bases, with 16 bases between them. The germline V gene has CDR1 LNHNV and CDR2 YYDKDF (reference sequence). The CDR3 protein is CATSSLRGLLNSPLHF. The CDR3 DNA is TGTGCCACCAGCAGCTTACGGGGACTGTTGAATTCACCCCTCCACTTT.

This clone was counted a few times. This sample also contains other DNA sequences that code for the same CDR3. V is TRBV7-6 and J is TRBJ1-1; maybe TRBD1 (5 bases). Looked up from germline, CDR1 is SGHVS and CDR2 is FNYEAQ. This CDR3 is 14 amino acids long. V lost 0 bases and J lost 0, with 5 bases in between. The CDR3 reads CASSLAGVNTEAFF. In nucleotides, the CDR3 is TGTGCCAGCAGCTTAGCAGGGGTGAACACTGAAGCTTTCTTT.

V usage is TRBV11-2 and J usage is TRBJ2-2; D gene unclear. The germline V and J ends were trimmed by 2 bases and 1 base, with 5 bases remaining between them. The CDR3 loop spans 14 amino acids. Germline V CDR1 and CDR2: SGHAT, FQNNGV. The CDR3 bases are TGTGCCAGCAGCTTAAATCAGAACACCGGGGAGCTGTTTTTT. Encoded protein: CASSLNQNTGELFF.

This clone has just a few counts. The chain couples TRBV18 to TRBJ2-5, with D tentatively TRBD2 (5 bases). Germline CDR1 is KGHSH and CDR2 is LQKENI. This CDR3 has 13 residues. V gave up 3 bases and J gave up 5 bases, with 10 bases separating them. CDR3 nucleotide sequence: TGTGCCAGCTCACCCTCGGGGTCGGAGACCCAGTACTTC. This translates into CASSPSGSETQYF.

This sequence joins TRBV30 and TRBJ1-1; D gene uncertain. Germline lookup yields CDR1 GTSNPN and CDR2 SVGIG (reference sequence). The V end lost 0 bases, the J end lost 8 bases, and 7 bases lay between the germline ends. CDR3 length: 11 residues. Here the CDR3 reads CAWSVSREAFF. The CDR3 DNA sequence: TGTGCCTGGAGTGTAAGCCGCGAAGCTTTCTTT.

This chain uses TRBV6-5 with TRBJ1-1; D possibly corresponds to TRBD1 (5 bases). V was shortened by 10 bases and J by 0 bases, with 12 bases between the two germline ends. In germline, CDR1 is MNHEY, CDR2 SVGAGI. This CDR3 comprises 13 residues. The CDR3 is CAIQGAMNTEAFF. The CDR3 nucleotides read TGTGCCATCCAAGGGGCAATGAACACTGAAGCTTTCTTT.

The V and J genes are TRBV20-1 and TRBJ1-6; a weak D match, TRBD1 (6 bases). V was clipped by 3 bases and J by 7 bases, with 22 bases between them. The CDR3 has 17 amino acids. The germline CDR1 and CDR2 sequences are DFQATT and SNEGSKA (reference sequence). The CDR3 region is CSASITMGAITNSPLHF. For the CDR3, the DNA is TGCAGTGCTAGTATAACAATGGGGGCAATCACAAATTCACCCCTCCACTTT.

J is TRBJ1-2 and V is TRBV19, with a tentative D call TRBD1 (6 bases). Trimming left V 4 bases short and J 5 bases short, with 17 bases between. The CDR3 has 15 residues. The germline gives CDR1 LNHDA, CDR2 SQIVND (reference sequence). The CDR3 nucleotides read TGTGCCAGTAGTACGGACCATCGGGGGGCTTATGGCTACACCTTC. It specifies CASSTDHRGAYGYTF. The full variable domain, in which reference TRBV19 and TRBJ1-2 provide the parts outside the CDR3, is DGGITQSPKYLFRKEGQNVTLSCEQNLNHDAMYWYRQDPGQGLRLIYYSQIVNDFQKGDIAEGYSVSREKKESFPLTVTSAQKNPTAFYLCASSTDHRGAYGYTFGSGTRLTVV.